Listed below are T cell receptor beta chains from one sample, sequenced in a study of cytomegalovirus exposure and HLA in healthy donors. Only in-frame clones appear in the TCRdb table, and some are missing; sequencing was by immunoSEQ multiplex PCR. The sample includes about 120,000 clones, approximately 70% seen only once; the top ten take less than 2%. Sequencing was carried out using PBMCs. Every receptor here comes from a man between 18 and 35 years old in good health and CMV-seronegative. Both conserved end residues are part of each CDR3. A D gene is named only where the DNA matches it firmly. Size is stated for part of the rows, as once, few or many counts, or as a class when the clone is expanded.

TGTGCCAGTAGTATAGACACTCGAGGTCAGCCCCAGCATTTT	CASSIDTRGQPQHF	14	TRBV19	TRBJ1-5	NA	NA
TGTGCCAGCAGTGACGGCCAGCGGGGGGGCCCAGATACGCAGTATTTT	CASSDGQRGGPDTQYF	16	TRBV6-4	TRBJ2-3	TRBD2	NA
TGTGCCAGCAGCCCAGAGAGAGGGCTAGCCTACGAGCAGTACTTC	CASSPERGLAYEQYF	15	TRBV7-8	TRBJ2-7	NA	NA
TGTGCCAGCAGCCCAGCGAGATTCTCTGGGGCCAACGTCCTGACTTTC	CASSPARFSGANVLTF	16	TRBV7-2	TRBJ2-6	NA	NA
TGTGCCACCAGCAGAGCCCATTCGGATCTAGGCTATGGCTACACCTTC	CATSRAHSDLGYGYTF	16	TRBV15	TRBJ1-2	NA	NA
TGTGCCAGCAGACGCGAAACTAGTCCCCGTACGCAGTATTTT	CASRRETSPRTQYF	14	TRBV27	TRBJ2-3	NA	few
TGTGCCAGCAGCATAGGGCGGCCGGGGGGGCGGTTTAGCACTGAAGCTTTCTTT	CASSIGRPGGRFSTEAFF	18	TRBV7-8	TRBJ1-1	NA	NA
TGTGCCAGCAGTTTATGGCGGGACAGAAACACTGAAGCTTTCTTT	CASSLWRDRNTEAFF	15	TRBV28	TRBJ1-1	TRBD1	NA
TGTGCCACCAACAGGGGATCGGGGGAGCAGTACTTC	CATNRGSGEQYF	12	TRBV7-9	TRBJ2-7	TRBD1	NA
TGTGCCTGGAGTGTAGCCGGCACCATATATTTT	CAWSVAGTIYF	11	TRBV30	TRBJ1-3	NA	NA
TGTGCCAGCAGCTTGGCTGGAGTTGGTGAAGCTTTCTTT	CASSLAGVGEAFF	13	TRBV5-6	TRBJ1-1	NA	NA
TGTGCCAGCTCACCGGTACTAGCGGGGGGCCGCACAGATACGCAGTATTTT	CASSPVLAGGRTDTQYF	17	TRBV18	TRBJ2-3	TRBD2	once
TGTGCCAGCAGTGAAGCGGGGGGGCATAGCTATGGCTACACCTTC	CASSEAGGHSYGYTF	15	TRBV6-1	TRBJ1-2	NA	once
TGCAGCGTTGCCCGGGACAGGGGGCGTCGGGGCTACACCTTC	CSVARDRGRRGYTF	14	TRBV29-1	TRBJ1-2	TRBD1	NA
TGTGCCAGCAGCACGGGACTAGCGGGGGGGAATGAGCAGTTCTTC	CASSTGLAGGNEQFF	15	TRBV5-4	TRBJ2-1	TRBD2	NA
TGTGCTAGTGGTTTAGGGACAGGGAACACCGGGGAGCTGTTTTTT	CASGLGTGNTGELFF	15	TRBV12-5	TRBJ2-2	TRBD1	few
TGTGCCAGCAGTCCGACGACTAGCGGGGGCTACAATGAGCAGTTCTTC	CASSPTTSGGYNEQFF	16	TRBV27	TRBJ2-1	TRBD2	NA
TGTGCCCGGGGGTGGGGAGGGACACTCACCGGGGAGCTGTTTTTT	CARGWGGTLTGELFF	15	TRBV30	TRBJ2-2	NA	NA
TGTGCCAGCAACCCGACAGGGAACACTGAAGCTTTCTTT	CASNPTGNTEAFF	13	TRBV6-1	TRBJ1-1	NA	medium-sized
TGTGCCAGCCGCCCCGGGACAGCTTATGGCTACACCTTC	CASRPGTAYGYTF	13	TRBV2	TRBJ1-2	TRBD1	once
TGTGCCAGCAGCCCCCCTGGACAGCACGAGCAGTACTTC	CASSPPGQHEQYF	13	TRBV13	TRBJ2-7	NA	few
TGCGCCAGCAGCTTCCTTGGGGGGGTTGGATCTGGGGCCAACGTCCTGACTTTC	CASSFLGGVGSGANVLTF	18	TRBV5-1	TRBJ2-6	TRBD2	once
TGTGCCAGCAGCTTGTCTAGCTCACCGGGACAGCAGATGTATGGCTACACCTTC	CASSLSSSPGQQMYGYTF	18	TRBV5-6	TRBJ1-2	TRBD1	few
TGTGCCTGGAGTACCGGACTAGCGGTACCGAACACCGGGGAGCTGTTTTTT	CAWSTGLAVPNTGELFF	17	TRBV30	TRBJ2-2	TRBD2	NA
TGTGCCAGCAGCCAAGAACAGGGGGGCTCCTACAATGAGCAGTTCTTC	CASSQEQGGSYNEQFF	16	TRBV14	TRBJ2-1	TRBD1	NA
TGTGCCAGTAGTATCCCGGGACACTACGAGCAGTACTTC	CASSIPGHYEQYF	13	TRBV19	TRBJ2-7	NA	NA
TGTGCCTGGAGGGATAGCGGGGGGCTTACCTACAATGAGCAGTTCTTC	CAWRDSGGLTYNEQFF	16	TRBV30	TRBJ2-1	TRBD2	NA
TGTGCCAGCAGCTTAGCATCGGGCTCCTACAATGAGCAGTTCTTC	CASSLASGSYNEQFF	15	TRBV11-2	TRBJ2-1	NA	few
TGTGCCAGCAGCCCGCCCTGGGGGGGAGGGAATGAGCAGTTCTTC	CASSPPWGGGNEQFF	15	TRBV27	TRBJ2-1	TRBD2	NA
TGTGCCAGTAGTATAGTTGGGGGGACTAGCATCCACTTC	CASSIVGGTSIHF	13	TRBV19	TRBJ2-5	TRBD2	NA
TGTTCCAGCAGCTACATCCCGTCGGGTGGTGAAGCTTTCTTT	CSSSYIPSGGEAFF	14	TRBV7-9	TRBJ1-1	NA	NA
TGCAGTGCTAGTAGGGGGAATGAGCAGTTCTTC	CSASRGNEQFF	11	TRBV20-1	TRBJ2-1	NA	NA
TGTGCCAGCAGTGAGGGACTAGCGGTCAATGAGCAGTTCTTC	CASSEGLAVNEQFF	14	TRBV6-1	TRBJ2-1	TRBD2	few
TGTGCCAGCAGTGCCGGGACAGGGGAGCTGTTTTTT	CASSAGTGELFF	12	TRBV9	TRBJ2-2	NA	NA
TGTGCCAGCAGCATCCGGGACAGGGGGGATCCCGGCTACACCTTC	CASSIRDRGDPGYTF	15	TRBV21-1	TRBJ1-2	NA	NA
TGTGCCAGCAGCTTAGGGGGGCTAAATGAGCAGTTCTTC	CASSLGGLNEQFF	13	TRBV11-3	TRBJ2-1	NA	once
TGTGCCAGCAGGGACCGGGAACCCGGCGACGAGCAGTACTTC	CASRDREPGDEQYF	14	TRBV6-4	TRBJ2-7	NA	NA
TGTGCCAGCAGTTCCGGACTAGCGGGGGGTACCCTTCATGAGCAGTTCTTC	CASSSGLAGGTLHEQFF	17	TRBV28	TRBJ2-1	TRBD2	NA
TGTGCCAGCAGAACTAGCGGTTCCTACGAGCAGTACTTC	CASRTSGSYEQYF	13	TRBV7-9	TRBJ2-7	TRBD2	NA
TGTGCCTCACAGGGGGTGGATAGCAATCAGCCCCAGCATTTT	CASQGVDSNQPQHF	14	TRBV30	TRBJ1-5	TRBD1	NA